These 25 T cell receptor beta chains share one sample of origin, sequenced in a study of identical twins. TCRdb re-called the 5' RACE reads through MiXCR, storing one row per CDR3 protein. The top ten clones hold roughly 3% of a sample with some 560,000 distinct CDR3 sequences, 9.6% of them seen once. The same sample was also studied in work on yellow fever vaccine responses in identical twins.

Sequences were obtained from PBMCs. These receptor sequences come from a woman under 30 in good health.

This clonotype was recorded many times. CDR3 coding DNA: TGCAGTGCTAGAGATCTTGGGGAACTCACAGATACGCAGTATTTT. Protein product: CSARDLGELTDTQYF. The chain couples TRBV20-1 to TRBJ2-3; D gene unclear. Trimming cost V 0 bases and J 2 bases, with 12 bases left between them. Per germline, CDR1 DFQATT and CDR2 SNEGSKA (reference sequence). The CDR3 extends over 15 amino acids.

The table lists this clonotype with many counts. This CDR3 reads CSARDLQGARSYEQYF. The CDR3 DNA sequence: TGCAGTGCTAGAGATCTCCAGGGGGCGCGTTCCTACGAGCAGTACTTC. The chain couples TRBV20-1 to TRBJ2-7, with 8 bases aligning to TRBD1. This CDR3 region has 16 residues. J lost 1 base, V lost 0 bases, and 8 bases had no gene match. CDR1 is DFQATT and CDR2 is SNEGSKA in the germline V gene (reference sequence).

This clonotype was recorded many times. The CDR3, as DNA: TGTGCCAGCAGCCAAGGGGCGGGGGGTGGAGAGACCCAGTACTTC. Translation: CASSQGAGGGETQYF. The genes are TRBV3-1 and TRBJ2-5; 8 bases fit TRBD2. Germline values: CDR1 LGHDT, CDR2 YNNKEL (reference sequence). CDR3 length: 15 amino acids. Trimming cost V 1 base and J 4 bases; bases outside gene matches: 5.

In its sample, this clonotype was seen a few times. The CDR3 here is CASSFRAGGPPETQYF. The CDR3 coding sequence is TGCGCCAGCAGCTTTCGAGCGGGGGGGCCGCCAGAGACCCAGTACTTC. The V and J genes are TRBV5-1 and TRBJ2-5; 10 positions match TRBD2. This CDR3 is 16 amino acids long. Looked up from germline, CDR1 is SGHRS and CDR2 is YFSETQ. V was pared by 2 bases and J by 4 bases, with 8 bases of the junction left unmatched.

This clonotype was found a few times. CDR3 bases: TGTGCCAGCAGCATCCTCGAGGGAGGGCCCGGGGAGCTGTTTTTT. The encoded protein is CASSILEGGPGELFF. This chain joins TRBV6-2 or TRBV6-3 and TRBJ2-2, with TRBD2 matching 7 bases. The CDR3 extends over 15 amino acids. V shed 6 bases, J shed 6 bases, and the junction held 10 bases outside the gene matches. Germline assignment: CDR1 MNHEY and CDR2 SVGEGT.

This clonotype was counted many times. This chain uses TRBV16 with TRBJ2-1; tentatively, D is TRBD1 (6 bases). V lost 1 base and J lost 3, with 7 bases in between. This CDR3 spans 14 amino acids. The germline gives CDR1 KGHSY, CDR2 FQNENV. For the CDR3, the DNA is TGTGCCAGCAGCCAATACAGGGACTACAATGAGCAGTTCTTC. Its protein product is CASSQYRDYNEQFF.

This clonotype was observed many times. V is TRBV11-3 and J is TRBJ2-7; D gene ambiguous. The CDR3 contains 12 residues. Trimming took off 1 base at V and 7 bases at J, with 8 bases between the two ends. Germline assignment: CDR1 SGHNT and CDR2 YENEEA. Here the CDR3 reads CASSLGYREQYF. CDR3 bases: TGTGCCAGCAGCTTAGGGTATCGGGAGCAGTACTTC.

The table lists this clonotype with a few counts. J is TRBJ2-3 and V is TRBV11-1; D might be TRBD2 (6 bases). CDR1 is SGHAT, CDR2 FQDESV, per germline (reference sequence). V gave up 5 bases and J gave up 0 bases, with 24 bases separating them. This CDR3 region has 19 residues. The CDR3 nucleotides read TGTGCCAGCAGCGGATTCTCTCACCTGGGACTCACTAGCACAGATACGCAGTATTTT. This gives the protein CASSGFSHLGLTSTDTQYF.

The chain couples TRBV7-3 to TRBJ1-1, with D possibly TRBD1 on 6 matching bases. The ends were cut back, 5 bases at V and 1 base at J, with 11 bases in the middle. In germline, CDR1 is SGHTA, CDR2 FQGTGA. This CDR3 is 14 amino acids long. The CDR3 protein is CASSAPGQNTEAFF. DNA of the CDR3: TGTGCCAGCAGCGCCCCGGGACAGAACACTGAAGCTTTCTTT.

There are a few counts of this clonotype. V and J are TRBV7-9 and TRBJ2-7; D gene unclear. Germline V gene lookup returns CDR1 SEHNR and CDR2 FQNEAQ (reference sequence). The CDR3 runs to 14 residues. Deletions cut 5 bases from V and 5 bases from J, with 16 bases between. The DNA of the CDR3 is TGTGCCAGCAGCCAACCCGGACCCAGCGACGAGCAGTACTTC. Amino acids: CASSQPGPSDEQYF.

This clonotype appeared a few times. The rearrangement links TRBV28 to TRBJ2-1, with TRBD2 identical over 7 bases. Trimming removed 3 bases from V and 2 bases from J; junction bases left unmatched: 4. Germline CDR1 MDHEN, CDR2 SYDVKM. This CDR3 is built from 15 residues. The CDR3 sequence: CASSFIGLAYNEQFF. Here the CDR3 DNA reads TGTGCCAGCAGTTTTATCGGACTAGCCTACAATGAGCAGTTCTTC.

The chain combines TRBV3-1 with TRBJ2-7, with 8 bases lining up with TRBD2. This CDR3 spans 15 amino acids. CDR1 LGHDT and CDR2 YNNKEL come from the germline V gene (reference sequence). V gave up 4 bases and J gave up 0 bases; unmatched junction bases: 5. The CDR3 spells CASSRTGTSSYEQYF. CDR3 in DNA: TGTGCCAGCAGCCGCACCGGGACTAGCTCCTACGAGCAGTACTTC.

This clonotype has at least ten counts. Here the CDR3 reads CASSLTPTGLPYGYTF. The DNA of the CDR3 is TGTGCCAGCAGTTTAACCCCCACGGGTCTTCCTTATGGCTACACCTTC. The V gene is TRBV12-3 or TRBV12-4, the J gene TRBJ1-2, with D uncertain. The CDR3 length is 16 residues. Trimming removed 2 bases from V and 5 bases from J, with 18 bases in between.

There are many counts of this clonotype. This sequence joins TRBV7-8 and TRBJ2-2; D not resolved. Germline V lookup: CDR1 SGHVS, CDR2 FQNEAQ. V was shortened by 5 bases and J by 0 bases, with 10 bases between the two germline ends. CDR3 length: 15 residues. The DNA of the CDR3 is TGTGCCAGCAGCCAAAGGGCTTCGAACACCGGGGAGCTGTTTTTT. It yields the protein CASSQRASNTGELFF.

This clonotype was seen many times. This chain uses TRBV20-1 with TRBJ2-5; possible D gene TRBD1, 6 bases. Per the germline V gene, CDR1 is DFQATT and CDR2 is SNEGSKA (reference sequence). The germline V and J ends were trimmed by 3 bases and 1 base, with 12 bases remaining between them. The length of the CDR3 is 14 residues. The CDR3 protein is CSASHRASQETQYF. The CDR3 nucleotides are TGCAGTGCTAGTCACAGGGCGTCCCAAGAGACCCAGTACTTC.

V gene TRBV7-3 combines with J gene TRBJ2-3; 11 nucleotides agree with TRBD2. Germline loops: CDR1 SGHTA, CDR2 FQGTGA. The CDR3 spans 14 residues. Trimming cost V 4 bases and J 6 bases; bases outside gene matches: 3. CDR3 DNA sequence: TGTGCCAGCAGCTCGACTAGCGGGGCGGATACGCAGTATTTT. Translation gives CASSSTSGADTQYF.

This clonotype was seen many times. The V gene is TRBV3-1, the J gene TRBJ1-3, with a possible D match to TRBD1 (5 bases). The V and J ends lost 3 bases and 0 bases respectively, with 18 bases between them. Germline CDR1 is LGHDT and CDR2 is YNNKEL (reference sequence). CDR3 length: 18 residues. CDR3 sequence: CASSHDRQSKISGNTIYF. The CDR3 DNA reads TGTGCCAGCAGCCACGATAGACAGAGTAAAATCTCTGGAAACACCATATATTTT.

The CDR3 bases are TGTGCCAGCAGCCCCTGGCCGGAGGGGTCGAACTATGGCTACACCTTC. Translating gives CASSPWPEGSNYGYTF. The V call is TRBV7-9, the J call TRBJ1-2, with a weak D call TRBD1 (5 bases). Trimming took off 5 bases at V and 2 bases at J, with 18 bases between the two ends. CDR3 size: 16 residues. Germline V lookup: CDR1 SEHNR, CDR2 FQNEAQ (reference sequence).

The rearrangement uses TRBV4-2 and TRBJ2-7; the D gene is possibly TRBD1 (6 bases). CDR3 length equals 16 residues. Per germline, CDR1 LGHNA and CDR2 YNFKEQ. V was clipped by 3 bases and J by 3 bases, with 18 bases between them. This CDR3 is CASSQGSGVNHYEQYF. The CDR3 DNA reads as TGTGCCAGCAGCCAGGGATCAGGGGTTAACCACTACGAGCAGTACTTC.

CDR3 DNA: TGTGCCAGCAGGCCCAGGGGGACTAGCGGGAGATACACAGATACGCAGTATTTT. Protein sequence: CASRPRGTSGRYTDTQYF. This chain connects TRBV2 to TRBJ2-3; 14 positions match TRBD2. CDR3 length: 18 residues. Trimming removed 6 bases from V and 2 bases from J; junction bases left unmatched: 10. The germline CDR1 and CDR2 sequences are SNHLY and FYNNEI. The variable domain in full, completed from reference TRBV2 and TRBJ2-3, reads EPEVTQTPSHQVTQMGQEVILRCVPISNHLYFYWYRQILGQKVEFLVSFYNNEISEKSEIFDDQFSVERPDGSNFTLKIRSTKLEDSAMYFCASRPRGTSGRYTDTQYFGPGTRLTVL.

Written as DNA, the CDR3 is TGTGCCAGCAGTTTAGAGATCTCCGCGTTCGATGAGCAGTTCTTC. Amino acids: CASSLEISAFDEQFF. The V gene is TRBV27, the J gene TRBJ2-1; D is unresolved. Germline lookup yields CDR1 MNHEY and CDR2 SMNVEV (reference sequence). With 2 bases removed from V and 8 bases from J, the gap between germline ends came to 16 bases. The CDR3 covers 15 residues.

In this sample, this clonotype turned up many times. The genes are TRBV7-2 and TRBJ2-1, with a tentative D call TRBD1 (5 bases). This CDR3 comprises 11 residues. V lost 4 bases, J lost 13 bases, and 11 bases lay in between. Germline CDR1 reads SGHTA; CDR2 reads FQGNSA. The CDR3: CASSWAGIQFF. The CDR3, as DNA: TGTGCCAGCAGCTGGGCAGGGATACAGTTCTTC.

This clonotype was observed a handful of times. The gene calls are TRBV9 and TRBJ2-3; 8 bases match TRBD2. The V segment lost 0 bases and the J segment 4 bases; nucleotides outside the gene matches: 4. Germline V gene data show CDR1 as SGDLS and CDR2 as YYNGEE. This CDR3 comprises 15 residues. CDR3 in amino acids: CASSVGLAGSDTQYF. DNA of the CDR3: TGTGCCAGCAGCGTAGGGCTAGCGGGCTCAGATACGCAGTATTTT.

This clonotype was observed at least ten times. V gene TRBV7-2 combines with J gene TRBJ2-1; maybe TRBD1 (6 bases). V dropped 1 base and J dropped 8 bases, with 12 bases sitting between them. This CDR3 has 14 residues. The germline gives CDR1 SGHTA, CDR2 FQGNSA. DNA of the CDR3: TGTGCCAGCAGCTTAGGACAGGCTTGGCATGAGCAGTTCTTC. It translates to CASSLGQAWHEQFF.

This clonotype came up a few times. The genes are TRBV20-1 and TRBJ2-2; 7 bases agree with TRBD2. The CDR3 is made up of 14 amino acids. Germline values: CDR1 DFQATT, CDR2 SNEGSKA (reference sequence). With V trimmed by 2 bases and J by 5 bases, 5 bases remained unmatched. CDR3 protein: CSARKPGGTGELFF. CDR3 nucleotide sequence: TGCAGTGCTAGAAAACCGGGAGGAACCGGGGAGCTGTTTTTT.